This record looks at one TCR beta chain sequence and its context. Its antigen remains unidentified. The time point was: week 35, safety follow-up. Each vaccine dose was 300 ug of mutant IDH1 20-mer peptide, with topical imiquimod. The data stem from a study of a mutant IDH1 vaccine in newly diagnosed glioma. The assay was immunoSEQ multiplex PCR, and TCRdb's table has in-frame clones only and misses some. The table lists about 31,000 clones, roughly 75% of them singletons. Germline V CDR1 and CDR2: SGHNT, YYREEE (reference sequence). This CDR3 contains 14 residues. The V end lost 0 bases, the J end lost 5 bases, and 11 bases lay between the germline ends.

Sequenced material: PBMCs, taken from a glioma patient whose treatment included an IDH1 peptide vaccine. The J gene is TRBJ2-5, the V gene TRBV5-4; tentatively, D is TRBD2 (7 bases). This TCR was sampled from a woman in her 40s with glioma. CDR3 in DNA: TGTGCCAGCAGCTTGGTGGGGGGGCAGGAGACCCAGTACTTC. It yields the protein CASSLVGGQETQYF.